This entry lists 3 T cell receptor beta chains sequenced from one sample in a study of beta chain features in type 1 diabetes. Reverse transcription of all isolated RNA meant that expressed TCRB transcripts were sequenced. Sequencing used immunoSEQ multiplex PCR; TCRdb keeps in-frame clones, though not all of them. The profile shows more than 350,000 clones, 10% to 12% of them singletons. The sample was naive CD4+ T cells from blood. The origin of the receptors is a woman aged 18-29 years in good health.

In this sample, this clone turned up a few times. Compared with germline, one end of the junction differs, possibly owing to a read error. The chain joins TRBV15 to TRBJ2-5, with 7 nucleotides matching TRBD1. Germline V gives CDR1 LNHNV, CDR2 YYDKDF (reference sequence). The CDR3 sequence is 15 residues long. CDR3 protein: CAPSRVRGLGETQYF. The CDR3 region has the DNA TGTGCCCCCAGCAGGGTTAGGGGGCTCGGGGAGACCCAGTACTTC. Looking up the rest from reference TRBV15 and TRBJ2-5 gives the full variable domain: DAMVIQNPRYQVTQFGKPVTLSCSQTLNHNVMYWYQQKSSQAPKLLFHYYDKDFNNEADTPDNFQSRRPNTSFCFLDIRSPGLGDTAMYLCAPSRVRGLGETQYFGPGTRLLVL.

The rearrangement joins TRBV14 to TRBJ2-7; D gene unclear. Between the trimmed V and J ends, which lost 7 bases and 2 bases, there was a span of 15 bases. The length of the CDR3 is 14 residues. Germline CDR1 SGHDN, CDR2 FVKESK. In DNA form, the CDR3 reads TGTGCCAGCACCAGCGACTCTACGGCCTACGAGCAGTACTTC. Encoded protein: CASTSDSTAYEQYF. Looking up the rest from reference TRBV14 and TRBJ2-7 gives the full variable domain: EAGVTQFPSHSVIEKGQTVTLRCDPISGHDNLYWYRRVMGKEIKFLLHFVKESKQDESGMPNNRFLAERTGGTYSTLKVQPAELEDSGVYFCASTSDSTAYEQYFGPGTRLTVT.

This clone turned up a few times. The chain employs TRBV7-2 and TRBJ2-2; 9 nucleotides agree with TRBD2. From germline, CDR1 is SGHTA and CDR2 FQGNSA. J lost 4 bases, V lost 3 bases, and 12 bases had no gene match. The CDR3 is 18 amino acids. The CDR3 coding sequence is TGTGCCAGCAGCTTCGGTCTATATGGACTAGCGCGCACCGGGGAGCTGTTTTTT. Translated, it gives CASSFGLYGLARTGELFF.